The 14 T cell receptor beta chains below all came from one sample that was sequenced in a study of cytomegalovirus exposure and HLA in healthy donors. The primer mix had 60 Vbeta and 13 Jbeta primers. The assay was immunoSEQ multiplex PCR, and TCRdb's table has in-frame clones only and misses some. The data show about 94,000 clones, more than 65% seen once. Sequencing input: PBMCs. The origin of the receptors is a human donor in good health.

In nucleotides, the CDR3 is TGTGCCAGCAGCTTAACGGAGGTGAGGGCCAATGAGCAGTTCTTC. Protein: CASSLTEVRANEQFF. This chain links TRBV7-2 with TRBJ2-1, with D perhaps TRBD2 (5 bases). Per germline, CDR1 SGHTA and CDR2 FQGNSA. Deletions cut 2 bases from V and 6 bases from J, with 14 bases between. The CDR3 has 15 residues.

The J gene is TRBJ2-3, the V gene TRBV7-2; the D is unclear. This CDR3 has 11 amino acids. CDR1 is SGHTA, CDR2 FQGNSA, per germline. Trimming took off 8 bases at V and 5 bases at J, with 8 bases between the two ends. The CDR3 nucleotides are TGTGCCAGCGGCTCCTTAGATACGCAGTATTTT. Translation gives CASGSLDTQYF.

This sequence joins TRBV28 and TRBJ2-7; tentatively, D is TRBD2 (5 bases). V lost 6 bases, J lost 6 bases, and 12 bases lay in between. Germline values: CDR1 MDHEN, CDR2 SYDVKM. The CDR3 sequence is 12 residues long. The DNA of the CDR3 is TGTGCCAGCAGCCCACTAGGAACCGAGCAGTACTTC. Protein sequence: CASSPLGTEQYF.

This chain uses TRBV27 with TRBJ1-5; no reliable D call. V was pared by 3 bases and J by 3 bases, with 15 bases between. This CDR3 spans 16 amino acids. Germline V gives CDR1 MNHEY, CDR2 SMNVEV (reference sequence). CDR3 sequence (DNA): TGTGCCAGCAGTTTGGTAGGCCAGAGGCCCAATCAGCCCCAGCATTTT. This translates into CASSLVGQRPNQPQHF.

The chain recombines TRBV2 with TRBJ1-4, with D possibly TRBD1 on 5 matching bases. V dropped 1 base and J dropped 2 bases, with 11 bases sitting between them. Germline lookup yields CDR1 SNHLY and CDR2 FYNNEI. The CDR3 covers 16 residues. This chain's CDR3 is CASSEEGGVTNEKLFF. The CDR3, as DNA: TGTGCCAGCAGTGAAGAGGGAGGGGTCACTAATGAAAAACTGTTTTTT.

The V gene is TRBV4-3, the J gene TRBJ2-5; perhaps TRBD2 as D (6 bases). The CDR3 has 14 amino acids. V dropped 2 bases and J dropped 6 bases, with 13 bases sitting between them. Germline CDR1 and CDR2: LGHNA and YSLEER. The CDR3 protein is CASSQIGGAQTQYF. The CDR3, as DNA: TGCGCCAGCAGCCAAATCGGAGGGGCGCAGACCCAGTACTTC.

The chain carries TRBV9 and TRBJ2-1; weak D call: TRBD1 (5 bases). V was cut by 2 bases and J by 3 bases, with 12 bases left in between. This CDR3 is 15 amino acids long. The germline CDR1 and CDR2 sequences are SGDLS and YYNGEE. In nucleotides, the CDR3 is TGTGCCAGCAGCGTCTCCCAGGGTCGCTACAATGAGCAGTTCTTC. The encoded protein is CASSVSQGRYNEQFF.

The gene calls are TRBV4-1 and TRBJ2-2; 11 bases match TRBD1. After removal of 0 bases from V and 4 bases from J, the junction contained 4 bases not matched to a gene. The CDR3 sequence is 17 residues long. Germline lookup yields CDR1 MGHRA and CDR2 YSYEKL. CDR3 protein: CASSQDPGQGVTGELFF. CDR3 DNA: TGCGCCAGCAGCCAAGATCCGGGACAGGGGGTCACCGGGGAGCTGTTTTTT.

This clone was seen only a few times. V gene TRBV6-6 combines with J gene TRBJ2-5, with D possibly matching TRBD1 (6 bases). Judging by the DNA end, TRBJ2-7 fits better; the J call may be wrong. The CDR3 contains 15 residues. In germline, CDR1 is MNHNY, CDR2 SVGAGI (reference sequence). CDR3 region: CASRKTGSSSYEQYF. CDR3 nucleotide sequence: TGTGCCAGCAGGAAGACAGGCAGCAGCTCCTACGAGCAGTACTTC.

As concerns this clone: The same CDR3 is also encoded by other DNA sequences in this sample. This chain uses TRBV5-8 with TRBJ2-7; a possible D gene is TRBD2 (6 bases). Per germline, CDR1 SGHTS and CDR2 YDEGEE. The CDR3 totals 14 residues. Trimming removed 4 bases from V and 5 bases from J, with 16 bases in between. CDR3 DNA: TGTGCCAGCAGCATTGGGAGGTACAGCCACGAGCAGTACTTC. This gives the protein CASSIGRYSHEQYF.

The chain is built from TRBV18 and TRBJ1-1; D is unresolved. The V end was cut by 3 bases, the J end by 1 base, with 9 bases between. Germline CDR1 KGHSH, CDR2 LQKENI. The CDR3 is made up of 14 amino acids. CDR3: CASSPALSNTEAFF. CDR3 DNA sequence: TGTGCCAGCTCACCGGCTCTTTCGAACACTGAAGCTTTCTTT.

The chain joins TRBV19 to TRBJ2-7, with 7 nucleotides matching TRBD1. This CDR3 region has 13 residues. Germline CDR1 LNHDA, CDR2 SQIVND (reference sequence). V shed 5 bases, J shed 7 bases, and the junction held 8 bases outside the gene matches. The CDR3 bases are TGTGCCAGTAGTCCCCGACAGGGTGGGGAGCAGTACTTC. This sequence encodes CASSPRQGGEQYF.

The chain couples TRBV28 to TRBJ1-1; 8 bases are a match to TRBD1. In germline, CDR1 is MDHEN, CDR2 SYDVKM. The V segment lost 5 bases and the J segment 1 base; nucleotides outside the gene matches: 6. The CDR3 extends over 15 amino acids. In nucleotides, the CDR3 is TGTGCCAGCAGTCCACGGACAGGGAAGAACACTGAAGCTTTCTTT. Translating it yields CASSPRTGKNTEAFF.

The chain carries TRBV6-5 and TRBJ2-7; tentative D call: TRBD1 (6 bases). There are 14 residues in the CDR3. V gave up 6 bases and J gave up 2 bases, with 14 bases separating them. Germline loops: CDR1 MNHEY, CDR2 SVGAGI. The DNA for the CDR3 is TGTGCCAGCAGGTTCAGGGGAACGACCTACGAGCAGTACTTC. Protein product: CASRFRGTTYEQYF.